This T cell receptor (beta chain) came from a study of T cell responses to AZD1222 COVID-19 vaccine. The germline V gene has CDR1 DFQATT and CDR2 SNEGSKA (reference sequence). The CDR3 loop spans 11 amino acids. V lost 6 bases and J 3 bases, leaving 8 bases between the germline ends. Sequencing used immunoSEQ multiplex PCR; TCRdb keeps in-frame clones, though not all of them. The sample comprises roughly 150,000 clones, just over 90% of which are singletons, and just under 2% rests with the top ten. J is TRBJ1-1 and V is TRBV20-1; D call uncertain. This sequence originates from an adult who received the AZD1222 COVID-19 vaccine. The input for sequencing was peripheral blood, taken 28 days after the second AZD1222 dose. CDR3 loop: CSAAPYTEAFF. The CDR3 bases are TGCAGTGCAGCACCATACACTGAAGCTTTCTTT.